The T cell receptor (beta chain) described here comes from a study of early T cells in non-severe SARS-CoV-2 infection. Across the whole study: Sequenced material consisted of bulk RNA (from unsorted whole blood), and chains were unpaired. Study-wide results and limits: Private and CD4 specificities were missed by VDJdb matching, skewed to anti-spike CD8.

Unique molecular identifiers were affixed to single, distinct cDNA molecules. MiXCR was run by TCRdb on the 5' RACE reads, yielding one entry per CDR3 protein. There are about 76,000 distinct CDR3 sequences in the sample; about 11% occur only once, and approximately 4.5% lies in the top ten. Only a few counts were recorded for this clonotype. Its antigen is not identified. Material for sequencing was whole blood. This receptor was obtained from an adult who was a healthcare worker with PCR-confirmed SARS-CoV-2 infection or an uninfected control (not recorded which).

The CDR3 spells CASSLQGGRPGELFF. CDR3 sequence (DNA): TGTGCCAGCAGCTTACAGGGAGGAAGACCCGGGGAGCTGTTTTTT. The chain has TRBV7-9 and TRBJ2-2; D might be TRBD2 (6 bases). The V gene lost 2 bases and the J gene lost 6 bases, with 13 bases spanning the gap. This CDR3 contains 15 residues. CDR1 SEHNR and CDR2 FQNEAQ come from the germline V gene (reference sequence).